The rows below give T cell receptor beta chains drawn from one sample of a study of blood T cell repertoires in COVID-19. Sequencing used immunoSEQ multiplex PCR; TCRdb keeps in-frame clones, though not all of them. The sample includes 250,000 to 400,000 clones, 85% to 90% of them seen just once. Sequencing was done on a sample of peripheral blood. These receptors all stem from a young woman with COVID-19, enrolled during active disease. CDR3s include the opening cysteine and the closing phenylalanine or tryptophan. D genes are given only for firm matches. For some rows the clone size is stated as once, few or many, or as a class when expanded; others skip it.

-,-,TRBJ2-7,TRBV6-6,15,TGTGCCAGCAGTTACTCCCGGGTTAGCTCCTACGAGCAGTACTTC,CASSYSRVSSYEQYF
-,-,TRBJ1-5,TRBV5-5,15,TGTGCCAGCAGCTACAGGGAAGGGTGGAATCAGCCCCAGCATTTT,CASSYREGWNQPQHF
-,TRBD2,TRBJ2-3,TRBV9,15,TGTGCCAGCAGCGTAGCGGGACTAGCGATAGATACGCAGTATTTT,CASSVAGLAIDTQYF
-,TRBD1,TRBJ1-3,TRBV19,16,TGTGCCAGTAGTATAACCGGGACAGGGACTGGAAACACCATATATTTT,CASSITGTGTGNTIYF
once,-,TRBJ1-4,TRBV5-4,16,TGTGCCAGCAGCCGCGGTGGGGCAGGCGTTAATGAAAAACTGTTTTTT,CASSRGGAGVNEKLFF
-,-,TRBJ1-5,TRBV19,14,TGTGCCAGTAGTACGACAGGAGACAATCAGCCCCAGCATTTT,CASSTTGDNQPQHF
once,-,TRBJ2-4,TRBV6-1,19,TGTGCCAGCAGTGAAGATGTGGGAGGAGGGTTTTCCGCCAAAAACATTCAGTACTTC,CASSEDVGGGFSAKNIQYF
-,-,TRBJ1-4,TRBV3-1/TRBV3-2,16,TGTGCCAGCAGCCAAGATCCTGGACAGCGAGATGAAAAACTGTTTTTT,CASSQDPGQRDEKLFF
-,-,TRBJ2-1,TRBV5-8,13,TGTGCCAGCAGCTTGGCCTTCTACAATGAGCAGTTCTTC,CASSLAFYNEQFF
-,-,TRBJ1-2,TRBV2,15,TGTGCCAGCAGTGAGGCCACAGGTCTGAGCTATGGCTACACCTTC,CASSEATGLSYGYTF
-,-,TRBJ2-5,TRBV30,12,TGTGCCTGGAGTGCTGCAGGAGAGACCCAGTACTTC,CAWSAAGETQYF
-,TRBD2,TRBJ2-2,TRBV5-1,17,TGCGCCAGCAGTCCATTATTAGCGGGAGGCGACACCGGGGAGCTGTTTTTT,CASSPLLAGGDTGELFF
-,TRBD2,TRBJ2-1,TRBV7-8,15,TGTGCCAGCAGCTTAGTAACTAGCGGGGGGAATGAGCAGTTCTTC,CASSLVTSGGNEQFF
-,-,TRBJ2-7,TRBV30,12,TGTGCCTGGGAGGGGCCCGCGTACGAGCAGTACTTC,CAWEGPAYEQYF
-,TRBD2,TRBJ2-7,TRBV19,15,TGTGCCAGTAGTATACCCCTAGCGGGAACCCACGAGCAGTACTTC,CASSIPLAGTHEQYF
-,TRBD1,TRBJ1-2,TRBV6-5,15,TGTGCCAGCAGTACTCGACAGGGGGCGTTCTATGGCTACACCTTC,CASSTRQGAFYGYTF
-,TRBD1,TRBJ2-5,TRBV3-1/TRBV3-2,15,TGTGCCAGCAGCCATGAGGACAGGGACGGAGAGACCCAGTACTTC,CASSHEDRDGETQYF
once,-,TRBJ2-5,TRBV3-1/TRBV3-2,15,TGTGCCAGCAGCCAAGATGCGGGACGCGGGGAGACCCAGTACTTC,CASSQDAGRGETQYF
-,TRBD1,TRBJ1-5,TRBV5-5,15,TGTGCCAGCAGCCTGACAGGGACAGGCTTACAGCCCCAGCATTTT,CASSLTGTGLQPQHF
once,TRBD2,TRBJ2-3,TRBV10-3,16,TGTGCCATCAGTGGGTATATTAGCGGGAGTTCTCACGCGCAGTATTTT,CAISGYISGSSHAQYF
once,-,TRBJ1-3,TRBV18,15,TGTGCCAGCTCACCCCGACAGGCCTCTGGAAACACCATATATTTT,CASSPRQASGNTIYF
-,TRBD1,TRBJ2-2,TRBV10-1,15,TGCGCCAGCAACTCCGGGACAGGTCCTACCGGGGAGCTGTTTTTT,CASNSGTGPTGELFF
-,-,TRBJ2-7,TRBV6-6,15,TGTGCCAGCAGTGACAGCCAGGGGTCCGGCTACGAGCAGTACTTC,CASSDSQGSGYEQYF
-,-,TRBJ2-7,TRBV12-3/TRBV12-4,13,TGTGCCAGCAGACAGGGAATCTCCTACGAGCAGTACTTC,CASRQGISYEQYF
-,TRBD1,TRBJ2-5,TRBV5-1,16,TGCGCCAGCAGCCCCAGACCGGGACAGGGAGGGGAGACCCAGTACTTC,CASSPRPGQGGETQYF
-,TRBD1,TRBJ2-7,TRBV5-1,15,TGCGCCAGCAGCCCGGCAGGGGGAAGCTCCTACGAGCAGTACTTC,CASSPAGGSSYEQYF
-,TRBD1,TRBJ1-2,TRBV19,13,TGTGCCAGTAGTTACGACAGGGAGTCTCCCTACACCTTC,CASSYDRESPYTF
-,TRBD2,TRBJ2-1,TRBV6-1,16,TGTGCCAGCAGTGCGGGGGGTAAGGTGGGAGGTAATGAGCAGTTCTTC,CASSAGGKVGGNEQFF
-,-,TRBJ2-4,TRBV2,13,TGTGCCAGCAGGACTTTAGCCAAAAACATTCAGTACTTC,CASRTLAKNIQYF
-,-,TRBJ2-7,TRBV5-6,13,TGTGCCAGCAGCTTAAAGGAGTCACTCCGGCAGTACTTC,CASSLKESLRQYF
-,TRBD1,TRBJ1-1,TRBV18,18,TGTGCCAGCTCACCATCTGTACAGGGGGCCGGTATGAACACTGAAGCTTTCTTT,CASSPSVQGAGMNTEAFF
-,TRBD1,TRBJ1-4,TRBV2,15,TGTGCCAGCAGTGCCCAGGGGGCAGGGGGAGAAAAACTGTTTTTT,CASSAQGAGGEKLFF
-,-,TRBJ1-1,TRBV18,14,TGTGCCAGCTCACCAGGGGGCGAGAACACTGAAGCTTTCTTT,CASSPGGENTEAFF